This T cell receptor beta chain was sequenced during a study of T-cell memory formation after mild COVID-19. Overall study context: The study found TCR clusters largely donor specific.

TCRdb redid the calling of the 5' RACE reads with MiXCR, one entry per CDR3 protein. The profile shows about 400,000 distinct CDR3 sequences, roughly 14% of them singletons. The V and J ends lost 0 bases and 0 bases respectively, with 20 bases between them. Germline V gives CDR1 LGHNA, CDR2 YSLEER. The length of the CDR3 is 19 residues. Comment on this clonotype: Its antigen is currently unknown.

The study's findings and limits: CM and EM subsets held most contracting CD4+ clones; EMRA held CD8+ ones.

The TCR was taken from a young man who had mild COVID-19 (a few samples of this study predate the infection). Cell type and time point are not known. The chain joins TRBV4-3 to TRBJ1-1; unclear D gene. The specimen sequenced was PBMCs or a T cell subset sorted from them (not recorded which). The CDR3: CASSQDRTRAVSVNTEAFF. CDR3 nucleotide sequence: TGCGCCAGCAGCCAAGATAGGACGCGGGCGGTGTCGGTGAACACTGAAGCTTTCTTT.